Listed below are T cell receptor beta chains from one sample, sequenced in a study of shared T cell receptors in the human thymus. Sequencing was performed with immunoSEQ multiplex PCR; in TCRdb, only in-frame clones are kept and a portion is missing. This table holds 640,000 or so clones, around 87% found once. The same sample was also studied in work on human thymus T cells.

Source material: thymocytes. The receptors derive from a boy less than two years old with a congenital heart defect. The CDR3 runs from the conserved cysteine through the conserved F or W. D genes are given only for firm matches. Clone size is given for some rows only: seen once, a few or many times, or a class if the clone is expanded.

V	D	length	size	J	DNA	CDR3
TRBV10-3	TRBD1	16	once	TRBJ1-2	TGTGCCATCAGGGGGGGTTGGGACAGGGTGTATGATGGCTACACCTTC	CAIRGGWDRVYDGYTF
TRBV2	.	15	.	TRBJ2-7	TGTGCCAGCAGGGTGACACTGGGGGGGACACACGAGCAGTACTTC	CASRVTLGGTHEQYF
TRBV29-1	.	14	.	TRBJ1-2	TGCAGCGTTGAGTGGGCAGTACTTAACTATGGCTACACCTTC	CSVEWAVLNYGYTF
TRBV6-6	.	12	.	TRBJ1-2	TGTGCCAGCAGTTACAGCCTCTATGGCTACACCTTC	CASSYSLYGYTF
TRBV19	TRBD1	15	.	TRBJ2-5	TGTGCCAGTAGCCTGACAGGGGCTGGTCGCGAGACCCAGTACTTC	CASSLTGAGRETQYF
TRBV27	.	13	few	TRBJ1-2	TGTGCCAGCAGGAGAGGACAGTTCTATGGCTACACCTTC	CASRRGQFYGYTF
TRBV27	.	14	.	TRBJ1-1	TGTGCCAGCAGTTTATCAGGGGGTAACACTGAAGCTTTCTTT	CASSLSGGNTEAFF
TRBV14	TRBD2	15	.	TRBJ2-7	TGTGCCAGCAGCCGCTCCGGGACTAATAGGGACGAGCAGTACTTC	CASSRSGTNRDEQYF
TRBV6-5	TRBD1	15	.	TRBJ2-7	TGTGCCAGCAGTTCCATCCCGGGACAGGGCTACGAGCAGTACTTC	CASSSIPGQGYEQYF
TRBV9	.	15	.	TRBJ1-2	TGTGCCAGCGGCTCCTCGCAGGGAGGCAACTATGGCTACACCTTC	CASGSSQGGNYGYTF
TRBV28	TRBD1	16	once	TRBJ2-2	TGTGCCAGCAGAAAGGGACAGGGGGCGCGGAGGGGGGAGCTGTTTTTT	CASRKGQGARRGELFF
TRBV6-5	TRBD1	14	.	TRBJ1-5	TGTGCCAGCAGTTCGACAGGGGCCAATCAGCCCCAGCATTTT	CASSSTGANQPQHF
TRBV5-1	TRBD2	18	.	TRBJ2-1	TGCGCCAGCAGCTTGGCCGCGGGACTAGCGGGGGCGAACAATGAGCAGTTCTTC	CASSLAAGLAGANNEQFF
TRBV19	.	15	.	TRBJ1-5	TGTGCCAGTAGTATGCCCAGGGCCCTAAATCAGCCCCAGCATTTT	CASSMPRALNQPQHF
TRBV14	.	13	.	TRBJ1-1	TGTGCCAGCAGCCATGAAGCGAACACTGAAGCTTTCTTT	CASSHEANTEAFF
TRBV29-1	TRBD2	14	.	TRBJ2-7	TGCAGCGTTGGTAGTCTAGCGGGAGACTACGAGCAGTACTTC	CSVGSLAGDYEQYF
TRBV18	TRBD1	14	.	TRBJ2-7	TGTGCCAGCTCACGGACAGACAGGGTCTACGAGCAGTACTTC	CASSRTDRVYEQYF
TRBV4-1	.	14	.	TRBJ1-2	TGCGCCAGCAGCCAAGGGGCAATAGACTATGGCTACACCTTC	CASSQGAIDYGYTF
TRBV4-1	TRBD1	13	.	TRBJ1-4	TGCGCCAGCAGCCAACGGGACAGGGAAAAACTGTTTTTT	CASSQRDREKLFF
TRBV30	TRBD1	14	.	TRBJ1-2	TGTGCCTGGAGGGTCGGGCAGGGGGATTATGGCTACACCTTC	CAWRVGQGDYGYTF
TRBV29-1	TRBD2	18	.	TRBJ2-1	TGCAGCGCCCAGGGTCCCTCTGGGAGCGGGAGGGCGGGGAATGAGCAGTTCTTC	CSAQGPSGSGRAGNEQFF
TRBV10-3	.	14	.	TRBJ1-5	TGTGCCATCAGGAAGGACTATAGCAATCAGCCCCAGCATTTT	CAIRKDYSNQPQHF
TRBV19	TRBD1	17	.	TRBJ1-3	TGTGCCAGTAGCCCGGGGGACAGGGGGTTGTCTGGAAACACCATATATTTT	CASSPGDRGLSGNTIYF
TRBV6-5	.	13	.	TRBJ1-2	TGTGCCAGCATGGCGCTAGGTGGTGCTGGCTACACCTTC	CASMALGGAGYTF
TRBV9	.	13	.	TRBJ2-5	TGTGCCAGCAGCGTAAACTCACAAGAGACCCAGTACTTC	CASSVNSQETQYF
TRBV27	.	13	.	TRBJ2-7	TGTGCCAGCAGTTTTGCGGGGCGCAACGAGCAGTACTTC	CASSFAGRNEQYF
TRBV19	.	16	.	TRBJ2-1	TGTGCCAGTAGTATTGTTGGAGGGGTTGGGTACAATGAGCAGTTCTTC	CASSIVGGVGYNEQFF
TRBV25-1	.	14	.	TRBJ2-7	TGTGCCAGCAGTGGTAAGACACTGAACTACGAGCAGTACTTC	CASSGKTLNYEQYF
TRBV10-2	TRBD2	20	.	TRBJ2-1	TGCGCCAGCAGTGAGACACGTCGGGGGGGTCGTAGAAGCTCCTACAATGAGCAGTTCTTC	CASSETRRGGRRSSYNEQFF
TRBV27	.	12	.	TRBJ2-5	TGTGCCAGCAGTCGGGACTGTAAGACCCAGTACTTC	CASSRDCKTQYF
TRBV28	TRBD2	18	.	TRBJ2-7	TGTGCCAGCAGTCCAACAAGACTAGCGCCACCGGGCCATTACGAGCAGTACTTC	CASSPTRLAPPGHYEQYF
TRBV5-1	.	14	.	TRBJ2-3	TGCGCCAGCACCAGACAGGAGGTTACGGATACGCAGTATTTT	CASTRQEVTDTQYF
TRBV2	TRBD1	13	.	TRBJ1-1	TGTGCCAGCATCCCTACCGGGACAGGGGTGCCTTTCTTT	CASIPTGTGVPFF
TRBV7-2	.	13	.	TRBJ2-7	TGTGCCAGCAGCTCTCCCAACTCCAACGAGCAGTACTTC	CASSSPNSNEQYF
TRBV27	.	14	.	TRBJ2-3	TGTGCCAGCAGTCACTACCTCAGCACAGATACGCAGTATTTT	CASSHYLSTDTQYF
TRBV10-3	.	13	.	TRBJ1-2	TGTGCCATCAGTGAAGGGGGTATTGGTGGCTACACCTTC	CAISEGGIGGYTF
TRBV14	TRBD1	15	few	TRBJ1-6	TGTGCCAGCAGCCAAGACGGGACAGGGCAAGAACCCCTCCACTTT	CASSQDGTGQEPLHF
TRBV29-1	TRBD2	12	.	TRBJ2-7	TGCAGCGCTAGCGGGCACGCCTACGAGCAGTACTTC	CSASGHAYEQYF
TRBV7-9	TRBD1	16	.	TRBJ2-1	TGTGCCAGCAGCTCGCTCTCAGGACAGGGGGGAAATGAGCAGTTCTTC	CASSSLSGQGGNEQFF
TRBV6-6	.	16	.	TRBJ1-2	TGTGCCAGCAGGAGGCACCAGGGTAGAATTGGCTATGGCTACACCTTC	CASRRHQGRIGYGYTF
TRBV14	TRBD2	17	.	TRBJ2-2	TGTGCCAGCAGCGATACTGCGCCCCACGGGGGGGCCGGGGAGCTGTTTTTT	CASSDTAPHGGAGELFF
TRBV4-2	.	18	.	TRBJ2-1	TGTGCCAGCAGCCAAGAAGTCTCTGAAATTCCCAGGTACAATGAGCAGTTCTTC	CASSQEVSEIPRYNEQFF
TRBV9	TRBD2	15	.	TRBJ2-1	TGTGCCAGCAGCCTCGCGACTAGCTTAATCGGTGAGCAGTTCTTC	CASSLATSLIGEQFF
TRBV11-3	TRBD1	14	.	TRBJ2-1	TGTGCCAGCAGCTCACAGGGGTTTTACAATGAGCAGTTCTTC	CASSSQGFYNEQFF
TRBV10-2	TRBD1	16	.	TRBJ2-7	TGCGCCAGCAGTGAGTGGGGGACAGGGGACTCCTACGAGCAGTACTTC	CASSEWGTGDSYEQYF
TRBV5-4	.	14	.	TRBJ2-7	TGTGCCAGCAGCCAGCAGGGATCCCCCCCCGAGCAGTACTTC	CASSQQGSPPEQYF
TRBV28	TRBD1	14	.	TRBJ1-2	TGTGCCAGCGGAAAACAGGGGATCAACTATGGCTACACCTTC	CASGKQGINYGYTF
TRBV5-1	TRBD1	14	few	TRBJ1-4	TGCGCCAGCAGCCAACAGGGGGCGCATGAAAAACTGTTTTTT	CASSQQGAHEKLFF
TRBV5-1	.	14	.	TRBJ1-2	TGCGCCAGCAGCTGGAACAGGGAAAACTATGGCTACACCTTC	CASSWNRENYGYTF
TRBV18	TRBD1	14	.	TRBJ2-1	TGTGCCAGCTCACCGGGACAGGGGGCGTTTGAGCAGTTCTTC	CASSPGQGAFEQFF
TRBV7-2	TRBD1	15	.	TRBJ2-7	TGTGCCAGCAGCACCGCCGGGACAGGGTTGGGGGAGCAGTACTTC	CASSTAGTGLGEQYF